This T cell receptor (beta chain) was retrieved from a study of CD8 T cell repertoires and HIV-1 epitope variants. On the study more broadly: Control wells had CMV/EBV/flu peptides, negative Ebola AY9, or no peptide. Epitopes were three Gag families plus Nef HW9 and YT9. The baseline condition was 1M T cells left uncultured. General study points: Most of the nine antigen-specific clonotypes appeared cross-reactive to autologous or escape variants.

This table comes from immunoSEQ multiplex PCR, and its TCRdb copy is limited to in-frame clones, with some not included. The data show approximately 6,000 clones, around three fifths seen once. Regarding this clone: Its antigen is undetermined.

Trimming removed 3 bases at V and 2 bases at J, with 0 bases between. The CDR3 extends over 11 amino acids. Germline V gene sequence: CDR1 SNHLY, CDR2 FYNNEI. The chain links TRBV2 to TRBJ2-3; no firm D call. Sequenced input: cultured CD8+ T cells derived from PBMCs. The receptor was isolated from a male donor with HIV. Written as DNA, the CDR3 is TGTGCCAGCAGTGACACAGATACGCAGTATTTT. Translating gives CASSDTDTQYF.